Listed below are T cell receptor beta chains from one sample, sequenced in a study of T cells in Graves' hyperthyroidism and ophthalmopathy. One entry per CDR3 protein, called by TCRdb with MiXCR from the multiplex PCR reads. Of a few hundred thousand distinct CDR3 sequences in the sample, roughly 15% were seen once. Input material: blood. These receptors all stem from a woman aged 45-60 years with Graves' hyperthyroidism that later progressed to Graves' ophthalmopathy. The CDR3 runs from the conserved cysteine through the conserved F or W.

TRBV11-2	TRBJ2-1	CASSSRITGIYNEQFF
TRBV20-1	TRBJ2-1	CSASMAADTYEQFF
TRBV7-2	TRBJ1-2	CASSLTRTGGNDGYTF
TRBV19	TRBJ2-5	CASTSRGEETQYF
TRBV5-6	TRBJ2-5	CASSSSGEETQYF
TRBV20-1	TRBJ1-1	CSARDRLRPSAEAFF
TRBV15	TRBJ2-3	CATSRTSGSRDTQYF
TRBV2	TRBJ1-5	CASRVQGGVRQPQHF
TRBV6-5	TRBJ1-5	CASSYREVDWDSNQPQHF
TRBV11-2	TRBJ2-1	CASSLEGTTPGEQFF